This T cell receptor beta chain was obtained from a study of spatial heterogeneity in lung cancer. Turning to the study itself: Detected sequences consistently included more beta-chain ones than alpha-chain ones.

The time point denotes: sample taken at primary tumor resection. No cell sorting; template was whole RNA from tumor, lung tissue or PBMC. Patients with untreated early-stage non-small cell lung cancer, numbering 55 to 80, were the donors. This CDR3 spans 15 amino acids. The ends lost 3 bases at V and 2 bases at J; junction bases unmatched: 6. Germline CDR1 KGHSH, CDR2 LQKENI. Study outcomes and limitations: Detection of ubiquitous tumor TCRs in blood was higher at resection than follow-up.

Every TCR cDNA molecule bore a unique molecular identifier. In TCRdb, the 5' RACE reads were re-called with MiXCR into one record per CDR3 protein. The sample contains roughly 12,000 distinct CDR3 sequences, about 18% of which appear only once. Many counts were recorded for this clonotype. Its cognate antigen is unknown. This specimen was PBMCs, taken at surgery. The TCR originated in a male donor with early-stage non-small cell lung cancer. This rearrangement joins TRBV18 to TRBJ2-5, with 7 bases identical to TRBD2. The CDR3 loop is CASSPGLLRQETQYF. As DNA, the CDR3 is TGTGCCAGCTCACCGGGACTACTACGACAAGAGACCCAGTACTTC.